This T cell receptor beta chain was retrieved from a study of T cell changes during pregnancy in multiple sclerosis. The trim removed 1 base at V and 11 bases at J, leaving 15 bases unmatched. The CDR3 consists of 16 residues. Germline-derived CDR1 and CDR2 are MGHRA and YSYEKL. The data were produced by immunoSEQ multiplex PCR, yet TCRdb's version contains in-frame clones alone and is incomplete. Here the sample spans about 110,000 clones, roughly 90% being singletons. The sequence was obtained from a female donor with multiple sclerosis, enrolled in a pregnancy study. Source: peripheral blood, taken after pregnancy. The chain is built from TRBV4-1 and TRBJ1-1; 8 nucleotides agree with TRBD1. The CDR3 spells CASSQAPVPRGLGAFF. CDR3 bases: TGCGCCAGCAGCCAAGCTCCGGTTCCCAGGGGGCTAGGTGCTTTCTTT.